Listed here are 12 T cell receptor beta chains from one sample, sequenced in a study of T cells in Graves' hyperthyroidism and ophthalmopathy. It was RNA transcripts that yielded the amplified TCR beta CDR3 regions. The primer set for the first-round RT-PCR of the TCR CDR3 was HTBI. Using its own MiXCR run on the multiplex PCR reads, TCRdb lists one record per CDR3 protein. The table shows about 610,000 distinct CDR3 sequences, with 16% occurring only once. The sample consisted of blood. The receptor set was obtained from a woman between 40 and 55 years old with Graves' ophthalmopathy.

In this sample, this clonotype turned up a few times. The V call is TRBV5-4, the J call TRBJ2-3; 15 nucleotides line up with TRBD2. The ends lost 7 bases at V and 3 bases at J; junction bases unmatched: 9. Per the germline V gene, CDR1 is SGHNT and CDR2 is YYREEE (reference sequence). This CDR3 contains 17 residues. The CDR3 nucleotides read TGTGCCAGCGGGGACCCGGGACTAGCGGGGGGAACAGATACGCAGTATTTT. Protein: CASGDPGLAGGTDTQYF.

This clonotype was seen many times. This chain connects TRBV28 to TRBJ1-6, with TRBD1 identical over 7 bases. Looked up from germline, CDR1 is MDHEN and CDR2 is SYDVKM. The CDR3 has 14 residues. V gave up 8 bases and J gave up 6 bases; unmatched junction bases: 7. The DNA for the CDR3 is TGTGCCAGCCATAGGGCAGGGGGTAATTCACCCCTCCACTTT. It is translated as CASHRAGGNSPLHF.

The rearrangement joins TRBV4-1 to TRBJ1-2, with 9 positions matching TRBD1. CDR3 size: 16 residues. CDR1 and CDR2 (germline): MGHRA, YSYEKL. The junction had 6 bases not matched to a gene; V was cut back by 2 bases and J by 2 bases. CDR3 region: CASSQPTGGSNYGYTF. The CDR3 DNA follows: TGCGCCAGCAGCCAACCAACAGGGGGCTCCAACTATGGCTACACCTTC.

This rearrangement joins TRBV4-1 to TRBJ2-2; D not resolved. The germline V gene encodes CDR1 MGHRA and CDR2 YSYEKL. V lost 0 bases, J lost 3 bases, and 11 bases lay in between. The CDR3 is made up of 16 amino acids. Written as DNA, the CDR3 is TGCGCCAGCAGCCAAGAAGAGGTCAGGTACACCGGGGAGCTGTTTTTT. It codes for CASSQEEVRYTGELFF.

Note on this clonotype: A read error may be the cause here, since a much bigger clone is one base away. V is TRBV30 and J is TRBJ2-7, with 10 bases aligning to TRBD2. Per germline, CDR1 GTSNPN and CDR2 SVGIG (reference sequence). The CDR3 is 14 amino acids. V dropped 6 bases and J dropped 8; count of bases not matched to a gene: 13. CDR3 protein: CACTGSGRAYKQYF. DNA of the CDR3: TGTGCCTGCACGGGGAGCGGGAGGGCATACAAGCAGTACTTC.

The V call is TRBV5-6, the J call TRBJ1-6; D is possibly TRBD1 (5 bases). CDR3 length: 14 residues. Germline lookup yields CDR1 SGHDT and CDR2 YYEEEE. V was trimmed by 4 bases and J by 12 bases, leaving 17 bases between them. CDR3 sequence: CASSPRRLGGPLHF. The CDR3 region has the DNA TGTGCCAGCAGCCCAAGGAGATTGGGGGGACCCCTCCACTTT.

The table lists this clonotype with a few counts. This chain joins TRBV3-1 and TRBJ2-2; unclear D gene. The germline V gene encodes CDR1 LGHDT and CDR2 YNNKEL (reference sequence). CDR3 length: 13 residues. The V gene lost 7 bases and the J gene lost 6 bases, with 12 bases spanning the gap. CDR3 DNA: TGTGCCAGCACCCCGGGCGCCTCCGGGGAGCTGTTTTTT. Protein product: CASTPGASGELFF.

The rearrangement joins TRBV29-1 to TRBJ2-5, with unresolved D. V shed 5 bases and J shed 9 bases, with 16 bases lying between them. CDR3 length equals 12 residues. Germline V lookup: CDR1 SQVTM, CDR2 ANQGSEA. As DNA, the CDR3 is TGCAGCGTTAAGTCAGGTCCATTTGCCCAGTACTTC. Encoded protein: CSVKSGPFAQYF.

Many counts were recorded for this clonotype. CDR3 bases: TGTGCCAGCAGCTTAGTGAACGGGGGCACTGAAGCTTTCTTT. Protein product: CASSLVNGGTEAFF. The chain couples TRBV11-1 to TRBJ1-1, with a possible D match to TRBD1 (5 bases). Trimming pared 1 base from V and 4 bases from J, leaving 10 bases between. This CDR3 comprises 14 residues. The V gene's germline CDR1 is SGHAT and CDR2 FQDESV (reference sequence).

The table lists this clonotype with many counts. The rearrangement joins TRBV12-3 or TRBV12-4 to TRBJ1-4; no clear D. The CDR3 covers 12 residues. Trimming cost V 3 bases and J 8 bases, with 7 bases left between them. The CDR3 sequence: CASSFGREKLFF. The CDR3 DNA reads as TGTGCCAGCAGTTTCGGAAGGGAAAAACTGTTTTTT.

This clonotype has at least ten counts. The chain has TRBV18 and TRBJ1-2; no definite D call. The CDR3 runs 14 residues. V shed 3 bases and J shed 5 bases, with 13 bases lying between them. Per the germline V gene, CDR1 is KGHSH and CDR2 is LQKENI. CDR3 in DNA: TGTGCCAGCTCACCTGGCTCTCAAGTATATGGCTACACCTTC. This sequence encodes CASSPGSQVYGYTF.

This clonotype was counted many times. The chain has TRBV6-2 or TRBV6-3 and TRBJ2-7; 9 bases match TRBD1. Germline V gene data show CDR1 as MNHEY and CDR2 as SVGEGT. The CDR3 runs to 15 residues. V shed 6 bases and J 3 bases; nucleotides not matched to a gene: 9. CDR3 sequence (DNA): TGTGCCAGCAGCCAATCCGGGACAGGGAACTACGAGCAGTACTTC. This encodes CASSQSGTGNYEQYF.